This entry lists 8 T cell receptor beta chains sequenced from one sample in a study of naive and memory T cell subsets. Study findings and constraints: Possibly reflecting memory cells re-expressing CD45RA, a few larger clonotypes occurred in naive repertoires, especially CD8.

Both TRBC1 and TRBC2 were covered by a beta constant-region primer of two equimolar oligonucleotides. Ligated cDNA was amplified by four rounds of PCR with nested alpha and beta constant-region primers and SP2. TCRdb processed the UMI-ligation and nested PCR reads anew with MiXCR; each CDR3 protein has one entry. The sample lists 98,000 or so distinct CDR3 sequences; around 15% were seen once. Their specific antigens are unknown. The sequencing sample was made of naive CD8+ T cells from blood. The source is a human donor in good health.

A few counts support this clonotype. The chain joins TRBV27 to TRBJ2-2, with no clear D. The V and J ends lost 8 bases and 4 bases respectively, with 14 bases between them. CDR1 MNHEY and CDR2 SMNVEV come from the germline V gene (reference sequence). The CDR3 runs 14 residues. The CDR3, as DNA: TGTGCCAGCTCTATCGGCGAATTCACCGGGGAGCTGTTTTTT. This gives the protein CASSIGEFTGELFF.

This clonotype showed up many times. The CDR3 DNA reads TGCGCCAGCAGTGATGCCGGGACTAGCGGATACAATGAGCAGTTCTTC. Its protein is CASSDAGTSGYNEQFF. This rearrangement joins TRBV10-2 to TRBJ2-1; 11 bases are a match to TRBD2. Germline loops: CDR1 WSHSY, CDR2 SAAADI. CDR3 size: 16 residues. V dropped 3 bases and J dropped 4; count of bases not matched to a gene: 5.

The chain joins TRBV4-3 to TRBJ2-1; 12 bases are shared with TRBD2. V lost 4 bases, J lost 2 bases, and 3 bases stayed unmatched. The CDR3 length is 16 residues. Germline CDR1 is LGHNA and CDR2 is YSLEER. The CDR3 coding sequence is TGCGCCAGCAGCCCGACTAGCGGGAGTACCTACAATGAGCAGTTCTTC. Translating gives CASSPTSGSTYNEQFF.

Many counts were recorded for this clonotype. The chain carries TRBV7-2 and TRBJ1-2; D is undetermined. This CDR3 has 13 residues. Trimming took 3 bases from V and 0 from J, leaving 5 bases between them. Germline V gene data show CDR1 as SGHTA and CDR2 as FQGNSA. Here the CDR3 reads CASSLDSNYGYTF. The CDR3, as DNA: TGTGCCAGCAGCTTGGATTCTAACTATGGCTACACCTTC. Full variable domain (rest looked up from reference TRBV7-2 and TRBJ1-2): GAGVSQSPSNKVTEKGKDVELRCDPISGHTALYWYRQSLGQGLEFLIYFQGNSAPDKSGLPSDRFSAERTGGSVSTLTIQRTQQEDSAVYLCASSLDSNYGYTFGSGTRLTVV.

The V and J genes are TRBV12-3 or TRBV12-4 and TRBJ2-3, with 8 bases aligning to TRBD2. The CDR3 loop spans 18 amino acids. V gave up 1 base and J gave up 1 base; unmatched junction bases: 10. The CDR3, as DNA: TGTGCCAGCAGTTTAGGCAGCGGGGGAACGTTGGGCACAGATACGCAGTATTTT. Its protein is CASSLGSGGTLGTDTQYF.

This chain joins TRBV30 and TRBJ2-1, with TRBD2 identical over 7 bases. The length of the CDR3 is 16 residues. J was trimmed by 0 bases and V by 1 base; bases with no gene match: 6. The germline V gene encodes CDR1 GTSNPN and CDR2 SVGIG (reference sequence). CDR3 DNA sequence: TGTGCCTGGAGTGAACCCAGCGGGACCTCCTACAATGAGCAGTTCTTC. It encodes CAWSEPSGTSYNEQFF.

The gene calls are TRBV12-3 or TRBV12-4 and TRBJ2-2, with D tentatively TRBD1 (6 bases). V lost 1 base to trimming and J lost 5 bases, with 8 bases between them. The CDR3 is made up of 14 amino acids. The CDR3 here is CASSLGGPTGELFF. For the CDR3, the DNA is TGTGCCAGCAGTTTAGGGGGGCCAACCGGGGAGCTGTTTTTT.

In its sample, this clonotype was seen a few times. The CDR3 nucleotides read TGTGCCAGCAGTTACCAGGGCACAGGGGGGGAAGAGACCCAGTACTTC. Residues: CASSYQGTGGEETQYF. J is TRBJ2-5 and V is TRBV6-5, with D possibly being TRBD1 (8 bases). Trimming pared 2 bases from V and 3 bases from J, leaving 16 bases between. The CDR3 totals 16 residues. From germline, CDR1 is MNHEY and CDR2 SVGAGI.